This TCR beta chain was recorded in a study of T-cell reconstitution after alpha-beta-depleted transplantation in children. A TCRbeta library incorporating unique molecular identifiers was prepared. TCRdb re-derived calls from the PCR reads in MiXCR, one entry per CDR3 protein. The sample comprises about 580,000 distinct CDR3 sequences, approximately 22% of which are singletons, and less than 15% rests with the top ten. This clonotype was picked up many times. This CDR3 spans 16 amino acids. Germline V gives CDR1 MDHEN, CDR2 SYDVKM. Trimming left V 6 bases short and J 5 bases short, with 22 bases between.

V usage is TRBV28 and J usage is TRBJ2-5, with a tentative D call TRBD1 (6 bases). This specimen consisted of PBMCs, mostly from graft donor cells, obtained 360 days after TCRalphabeta/CD19-depleted stem cell transplant. This receptor was taken from a boy younger than two who had a stem cell transplant for acute myeloid leukemia, so the T cells may come from the graft donor. The CDR3 here is CASRASLTGHNETQYF. DNA of the CDR3: TGTGCCAGCAGGGCCTCCTTAACAGGGCACAATGAGACCCAGTACTTC.